These 16 T cell receptor beta chains were sequenced from one sample in a study of blood T cell repertoires in COVID-19. Method: immunoSEQ multiplex PCR; TCRdb's copy keeps in-frame clones and lacks some. The sample yields some 270,000 clones, about nine tenths seen once. Sequencing used peripheral blood. These receptors originate from a man aged 50 to 59 with acute or convalescent COVID-19.

The chain is built from TRBV7-2 and TRBJ2-7, with 8 bases fitting TRBD2. CDR3 length: 15 amino acids. J was trimmed by 2 bases and V by 1 base; bases with no gene match: 4. The germline gives CDR1 SGHTA, CDR2 FQGNSA. CDR3 in DNA: TGTGCCAGCAGCTTAGTCGGTAGCGGGGCCTACGAGCAGTACTTC. It codes for CASSLVGSGAYEQYF.

CDR3 sequence: CASSPDGGPYGYTF. The CDR3 nucleotides read TGTGCCAGCAGCCCAGACGGGGGACCCTATGGCTACACCTTC. The V gene is TRBV7-6, the J gene TRBJ1-2; TRBD1 is a possible D gene (5 bases). Germline lookup yields CDR1 SGHVS and CDR2 FNYEAQ. V was cut by 5 bases and J by 4 bases, with 14 bases left in between. The CDR3 consists of 14 residues.

The genes are TRBV4-2 and TRBJ1-2; 9 bases are shared with TRBD1. This CDR3 contains 15 residues. Per the germline V gene, CDR1 is LGHNA and CDR2 is YNFKEQ. The ends lost 2 bases at V and 4 bases at J; junction bases unmatched: 5. The CDR3 DNA sequence: TGTGCCAGCAGCCAACCGGGACAGGGATTCTATGGCTACACCTTC. This codes for CASSQPGQGFYGYTF.

This chain uses TRBV5-5 with TRBJ1-5, with D hard to call. Between the trimmed V and J ends, which lost 1 base and 4 bases, there was a span of 12 bases. The CDR3 covers 15 residues. Germline V lookup: CDR1 SGHKS, CDR2 YYEKEE (reference sequence). CDR3 sequence (DNA): TGTGCCAGCAGCTTGAGCACAGTTATGAATCAGCCCCAGCATTTT. This codes for CASSLSTVMNQPQHF.

This sequence joins TRBV5-8 and TRBJ2-3; 8 bases are a match to TRBD2. This CDR3 contains 15 residues. Germline values: CDR1 SGHTS, CDR2 YDEGEE. V gave up 5 bases and J gave up 0 bases; unmatched junction bases: 5. The CDR3 bases are TGTGCCAGCAGTGGGGTAGCGGGGAGCACAGATACGCAGTATTTT. Translating gives CASSGVAGSTDTQYF.

The chain employs TRBV10-2 and TRBJ1-1, with no clear D. CDR1 and CDR2 from the germline V gene are WSHSY and SAAADI. CDR3 length equals 14 residues. Deletions cut 3 bases from V and 0 bases from J, with 8 bases between. The CDR3 nucleotides read TGCGCCAGCAGTGAAACAGCAATGAACACTGAAGCTTTCTTT. Translation: CASSETAMNTEAFF.

This clone was picked up one time. A much larger clone lies one base from this, so it may be a read error. The chain carries TRBV5-6 and TRBJ1-2, with D unclear. Germline values: CDR1 SGHDT, CDR2 YYEEEE. There are 13 residues in the CDR3. V was clipped by 1 base and J by 2 bases, with 6 bases between them. The CDR3 reads CASSLSGNYGYTF. As DNA, the CDR3 is TGTGCCAGCAGCTTGTCGGGGAACTATGGCTACACCTTC.

The chain has TRBV9 and TRBJ2-7, with D possibly being TRBD1 (6 bases). There are 14 residues in the CDR3. V was pared by 2 bases and J by 1 base, with 10 bases between. Per germline, CDR1 SGDLS and CDR2 YYNGEE. CDR3 coding DNA: TGTGCCAGCAGCGTCCAGGGGATTTCCTACGAGCAGTACTTC. Protein product: CASSVQGISYEQYF.

This clone has more than one count but fewer than ten. The V call is TRBV4-2, the J call TRBJ1-2; 7 bases line up with TRBD1. The germline CDR1 and CDR2 sequences are LGHNA and YNFKEQ. V gave up 1 base and J gave up 8 bases; unmatched junction bases: 10. The CDR3 consists of 15 residues. The CDR3 here is CASSQALGQAAGYTF. The CDR3 nucleotides are TGTGCCAGCAGCCAAGCCCTAGGACAGGCGGCCGGCTACACCTTC.

The rearrangement links TRBV6-1 to TRBJ1-2, with a possible D match to TRBD1 (5 bases). V was clipped by 0 bases and J by 0 bases, with 14 bases between them. The CDR3 runs to 17 residues. Germline lookup yields CDR1 MNHNS and CDR2 SASEGT. DNA of the CDR3: TGTGCCAGCAGTGAAGCGAGCCAGGGTAGGGCTAACTATGGCTACACCTTC. Residues: CASSEASQGRANYGYTF.

The chain has TRBV7-9 and TRBJ2-7; 11 nucleotides line up with TRBD2. The V gene end was trimmed by 4 bases and the J gene end by 1 base; junction bases not matched to a gene: 3. Germline V gene data show CDR1 as SEHNR and CDR2 as FQNEAQ (reference sequence). The CDR3 sequence is 15 residues long. CDR3 sequence (DNA): TGTGCCAGCAGCTCCCCTAGCGGGGGGTCCTACGAGCAGTACTTC. Amino acid sequence: CASSSPSGGSYEQYF.

CDR3 amino acids: CASSVDSYEQYF. The CDR3 bases are TGTGCCAGCAGCGTAGACAGCTACGAGCAGTACTTC. The chain has TRBV7-3 and TRBJ2-7; D perhaps matches TRBD1 (5 bases). The CDR3 runs to 12 residues. Germline CDR1 reads SGHTA; CDR2 reads FQGTGA. The V end lost 5 bases, the J end lost 3 bases, and 8 bases lay between the germline ends.

The genes are TRBV12-3 or TRBV12-4 and TRBJ1-2; no reliable D call. Trimming stripped 6 bases from V and 7 bases from J, with 15 bases between. The CDR3 totals 13 residues. The chain's CDR3 is CASSLDGVLGYTF. CDR3 bases: TGTGCCAGCAGCCTCGACGGGGTTCTTGGCTACACCTTC.

V usage is TRBV5-1 and J usage is TRBJ2-1; 12 bases map to TRBD2. This CDR3 comprises 15 residues. V dropped 4 bases and J dropped 3; count of bases not matched to a gene: 2. Germline CDR1 reads SGHRS; CDR2 reads YFSETQ. The CDR3 loop is CASSLTSGGYNEQFF. CDR3 coding DNA: TGCGCCAGCAGCCTGACTAGCGGGGGCTACAATGAGCAGTTCTTC.

This clone appeared a single time. The chain couples TRBV6-6 to TRBJ1-2; 12 bases are shared with TRBD1. J lost 2 bases, V lost 5 bases, and 15 bases had no gene match. Germline values: CDR1 MNHNY, CDR2 SVGAGI (reference sequence). The CDR3 runs to 19 residues. CDR3 residues: CASSQPPGQGALVNYGYTF. CDR3 nucleotide sequence: TGTGCCAGCAGTCAACCACCGGGACAGGGGGCGTTGGTGAACTATGGCTACACCTTC.

The rearrangement uses TRBV3-1 (or the pseudogene TRBV3-2) and TRBJ2-1; a possible D gene is TRBD2 (6 bases). Trimming pared 4 bases from V and 7 bases from J, leaving 11 bases between. The CDR3 is 13 amino acids. Germline V CDR1 and CDR2: LGHDT, YNNKEL (reference sequence). CDR3 sequence reads: CASSPRTINEQFF. The CDR3 region has the DNA TGTGCCAGCAGCCCGAGGACTATAAATGAGCAGTTCTTC.